Below, 20 T cell receptor beta chains from the same sample are listed, as sequenced in a study of CD8 T cells in ankylosing spondylitis. Overall study findings and caveats: A motif in TCR beta, a set of under ten highly homologous variants, appeared characteristic of ankylosing spondylitis blood.

TCRdb itself ran the 5' RACE reads through MiXCR, one entry per CDR3 protein. The sample has some 240,000 distinct CDR3 sequences; around 7.9% are singletons. Antigens of these TCRs are unknown. Input material: blood, either unsorted or a sorted T cell fraction (not recorded which). These receptors were collected from a male donor with ankylosing spondylitis.

This clonotype occurred a few times. A junction boundary mismatches the germline segment, possibly from a read error. The chain recombines TRBV20-1 with TRBJ2-1; 7 bases are a match to TRBD1. The germline V gene encodes CDR1 DFQATT and CDR2 SNEGSKA (reference sequence). This CDR3 contains 15 residues. CDR3 region: CSARDRESRYNEQFF. In DNA, the CDR3 is TGCAGTGCAAGAGACAGGGAATCACGCTACAATGAGCAGTTCTTC.

This clonotype was recorded at least ten times. This chain uses TRBV4-3 with TRBJ1-5; D gene uncertain. This CDR3 has 15 amino acids. Germline CDR1 LGHNA, CDR2 YSLEER. Trimming shortened V by 1 base and J by 0 bases, and 7 bases separated the two germline ends. CDR3 region: CASSQGGGSNQPQHF. In DNA form, the CDR3 reads TGCGCCAGCAGCCAAGGCGGCGGTAGCAATCAGCCCCAGCATTTT.

In its sample, this clonotype was seen many times. V gene TRBV4-1 combines with J gene TRBJ1-1; a possible D gene is TRBD1 (5 bases). The germline CDR1 and CDR2 sequences are MGHRA and YSYEKL. V was cut by 1 base and J by 3 bases, with 15 bases left in between. This CDR3 has 16 residues. The CDR3 DNA sequence: TGCGCCAGCAGCCAAGTTGCGGGACTCAAGGACACTGAAGCTTTCTTT. This gives the protein CASSQVAGLKDTEAFF.

CDR3 protein: CAAQRVRDSYGYTF. The CDR3 DNA sequence: TGTGCCGCCCAAAGAGTACGGGACAGTTATGGCTACACCTTC. The chain has TRBV10-3 and TRBJ1-2, with 7 bases that match TRBD1. The ends lost 11 bases at V and 5 bases at J; junction bases unmatched: 14. Per the germline V gene, CDR1 is ENHRY and CDR2 is SYGVKD. This CDR3 contains 14 residues.

As for this clonotype: A read error may be the cause here, since a much bigger clone is one base away. The CDR3 DNA reads as TGTGCCAGCAGCGTAGGAGGCGGGGGCTATCGCTACACCTTC. Its translation is CASSVGGGGYRYTF. The genes are TRBV9 and TRBJ1-2; the D gene is possibly TRBD1 (6 bases). This CDR3 comprises 14 residues. CDR1 is SGDLS, CDR2 YYNGEE, per germline.

This clonotype was counted between two and nine times. The chain combines TRBV2 with TRBJ2-2; D possibly corresponds to TRBD1 (6 bases). Between the trimmed V and J ends, which lost 4 bases and 5 bases, there was a span of 14 bases. There are 15 residues in the CDR3. Germline V gene sequence: CDR1 SNHLY, CDR2 FYNNEI. The CDR3 reads CASSVVRGETGELFF. As DNA, the CDR3 is TGTGCCAGCAGTGTTGTCAGGGGTGAAACCGGGGAGCTGTTTTTT.

This clonotype was detected ten times or more. The J gene is TRBJ1-2, the V gene TRBV5-6; D possibly corresponds to TRBD1 (6 bases). Germline-derived CDR1 and CDR2 are SGHDT and YYEEEE. The CDR3 spans 12 residues. V was trimmed by 4 bases and J by 8 bases, leaving 12 bases between them. The CDR3 DNA reads TGTGCCAGCAGCCAGGGGTTTAGCGGCTACACCTTC. Translating it yields CASSQGFSGYTF.

This clonotype showed up many times. The genes are TRBV5-5 and TRBJ2-3, with TRBD2 identical over 7 bases. CDR1 is SGHKS and CDR2 is YYEKEE in the germline V gene (reference sequence). Unmatched junction bases numbered 7, after V lost 2 bases and J lost 4 bases. The CDR3 is 15 residues long. CDR3 residues: CASSFKPGGADTQYF. The CDR3 nucleotides read TGTGCCAGCAGCTTTAAACCGGGGGGAGCAGATACGCAGTATTTT.

CDR3 coding DNA: TGTGCCAGCAGCTTAGGCACAGGGGATAATTCACCCCTCCACTTT. Residues: CASSLGTGDNSPLHF. V usage is TRBV7-2 and J usage is TRBJ1-6; 7 bases are a match to TRBD1. The CDR3 runs 15 residues. Germline CDR1 and CDR2: SGHTA and FQGNSA. J was trimmed by 5 bases and V by 1 base; bases with no gene match: 2.

This clonotype was seen a few times. The chain combines TRBV14 with TRBJ2-5, with 8 bases matching TRBD2. The V and J ends lost 4 bases and 2 bases, in that order; junction bases with no gene match: 12. CDR1 is SGHDN, CDR2 FVKESK, per germline. The CDR3 runs 17 residues. The CDR3 reads CASSPGGSRTNQETQYF. CDR3 nucleotides: TGTGCCAGCAGCCCGGGGGGGTCGCGGACAAATCAAGAGACCCAGTACTTC.

This clonotype was seen ten or more times. The V call is TRBV4-3, the J call TRBJ1-1; weak D call: TRBD1 (5 bases). V lost 1 base, J lost 3 bases, and 6 bases lay in between. Germline CDR1 and CDR2: LGHNA and YSLEER. This CDR3 comprises 13 residues. CDR3 DNA: TGCGCCAGCAGCCAAGGGGGGTACACTGAAGCTTTCTTT. Translation: CASSQGGYTEAFF.

This clonotype was seen ten or more times. This chain joins TRBV5-1 and TRBJ2-7; 8 bases align to TRBD1. V gave up 7 bases and J gave up 4 bases; unmatched junction bases: 7. This CDR3 is built from 13 residues. Germline-derived CDR1 and CDR2 are SGHRS and YFSETQ. CDR3: CASVYGTGYEQYF. CDR3 coding DNA: TGCGCCAGCGTCTATGGGACAGGATACGAGCAGTACTTC.

This chain links TRBV12-3 or TRBV12-4 with TRBJ2-1; TRBD2 matches 14 bases. V gave up 6 bases and J gave up 4 bases; unmatched junction bases: 8. This CDR3 comprises 17 residues. The CDR3 nucleotides are TGTGCCAGCAGCTCACCGGGACTAGCGGGGGTTTACAATGAGCAGTTCTTC. Translating it yields CASSSPGLAGVYNEQFF.

The chain couples TRBV28 to TRBJ2-7; the D gene is possibly TRBD2 (5 bases). From germline, CDR1 is MDHEN and CDR2 SYDVKM. The CDR3 runs to 13 residues. The V end was cut by 6 bases, the J end by 3 bases, with 12 bases between. In DNA, the CDR3 is TGTGCCAGCAGCGCGCAACGGGGCTACGAGCAGTACTTC. It yields the protein CASSAQRGYEQYF.

This clonotype has just a few counts. The CDR3 here is CSAVGHTYEQYF. DNA for the CDR3: TGCAGTGCTGTAGGACATACCTACGAGCAGTACTTC. The chain carries TRBV20-1 and TRBJ2-7, with D possibly TRBD1 on 5 matching bases. Germline lookup yields CDR1 DFQATT and CDR2 SNEGSKA (reference sequence). V dropped 5 bases and J dropped 2 bases, with 10 bases sitting between them. The CDR3 runs 12 residues.

The genes are TRBV6-5 and TRBJ2-2; D might be TRBD1 (6 bases). The CDR3 has 15 amino acids. Trimming took off 0 bases at V and 6 bases at J, with 11 bases between the two ends. CDR1 MNHEY and CDR2 SVGAGI come from the germline V gene. The CDR3: CASSYSQGSSGELFF. CDR3 bases: TGTGCCAGCAGTTACTCGCAGGGGAGCTCCGGGGAGCTGTTTTTT.

In this sample, this clonotype turned up a few times. This may stem from a read error, because a much larger clone lies one nucleotide away. The V call is TRBV6-5, the J call TRBJ1-1; a possible D gene is TRBD1 (5 bases). The length of the CDR3 is 13 residues. CDR1 is MNHEY, CDR2 SVGAGI, per germline. With 4 bases removed from V and 1 base from J, the gap between germline ends came to 7 bases. CDR3 sequence reads: CASSWGGNTEAFF. The DNA of the CDR3 is TGTGCCAGCAGTTGGGGGGGGAACACTGAAGCTTTCTTT.

The chain combines TRBV7-6 with TRBJ2-3; no reliable D call. Germline-derived CDR1 and CDR2 are SGHVS and FNYEAQ. This CDR3 contains 13 residues. V lost 2 bases and J 14 bases, leaving 17 bases between the germline ends. The CDR3 nucleotides are TGTGCCAGCAGCTTAAAAACAGCCAAAAGGGCGTATTTT. It encodes CASSLKTAKRAYF.

The table lists this clonotype with a few counts. V is TRBV12-3 or TRBV12-4 and J is TRBJ2-3, with D hard to call. The V end was cut by 3 bases, the J end by 2 bases, with 9 bases between. This CDR3 contains 14 residues. The CDR3 coding sequence is TGTGCCAGCAGTTTTAATGGAATCACAGATACGCAGTATTTT. Translation: CASSFNGITDTQYF.

Ten or more counts support this clonotype. This rearrangement joins TRBV7-2 to TRBJ2-3, with D maybe TRBD2 (5 bases). V lost 7 bases and J lost 5, with 13 bases in between. The CDR3 runs 13 residues. The germline CDR1 and CDR2 sequences are SGHTA and FQGNSA. CDR3 protein: CASTINRGDTQYF. The CDR3 DNA is TGTGCCAGCACAATAAACCGGGGAGATACGCAGTATTTT.